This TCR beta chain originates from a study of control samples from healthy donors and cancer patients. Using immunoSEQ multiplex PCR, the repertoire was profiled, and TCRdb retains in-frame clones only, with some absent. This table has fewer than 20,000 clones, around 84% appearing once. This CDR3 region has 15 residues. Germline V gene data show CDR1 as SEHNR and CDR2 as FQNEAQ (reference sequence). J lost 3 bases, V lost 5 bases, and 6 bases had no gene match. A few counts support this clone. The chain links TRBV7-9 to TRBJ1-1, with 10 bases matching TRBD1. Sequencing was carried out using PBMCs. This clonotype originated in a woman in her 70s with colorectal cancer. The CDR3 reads CASSKRTGGDTEAFF. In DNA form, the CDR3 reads TGTGCCAGCAGCAAGCGGACAGGGGGAGACACTGAAGCTTTCTTT.